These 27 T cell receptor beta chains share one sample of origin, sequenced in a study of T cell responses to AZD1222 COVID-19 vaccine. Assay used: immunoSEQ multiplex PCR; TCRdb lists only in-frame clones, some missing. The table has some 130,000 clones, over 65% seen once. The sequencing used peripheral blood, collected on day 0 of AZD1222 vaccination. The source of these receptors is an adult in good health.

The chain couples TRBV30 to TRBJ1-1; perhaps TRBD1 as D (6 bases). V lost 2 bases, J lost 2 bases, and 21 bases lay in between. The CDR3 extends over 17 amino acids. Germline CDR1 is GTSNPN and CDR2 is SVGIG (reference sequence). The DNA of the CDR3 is TGTGCCTGGAGTTACCTTCAGGGTTGGGGGCTAAACACTGAAGCTTTCTTT. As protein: CAWSYLQGWGLNTEAFF.

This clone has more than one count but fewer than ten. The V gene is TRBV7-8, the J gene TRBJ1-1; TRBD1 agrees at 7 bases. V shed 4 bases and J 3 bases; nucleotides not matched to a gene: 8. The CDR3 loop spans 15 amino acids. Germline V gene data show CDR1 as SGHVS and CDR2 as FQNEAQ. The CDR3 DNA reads TGTGCCAGCAGCTCCGGGGGCAGGGGGGACACTGAAGCTTTCTTT. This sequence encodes CASSSGGRGDTEAFF.

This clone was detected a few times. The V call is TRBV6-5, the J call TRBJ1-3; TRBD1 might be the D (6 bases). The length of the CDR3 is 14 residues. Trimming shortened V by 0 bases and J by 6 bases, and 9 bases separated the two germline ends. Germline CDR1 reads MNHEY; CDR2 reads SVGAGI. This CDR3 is CASSYSGASNTIYF. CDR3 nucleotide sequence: TGTGCCAGCAGTTACTCGGGGGCTTCAAACACCATATATTTT.

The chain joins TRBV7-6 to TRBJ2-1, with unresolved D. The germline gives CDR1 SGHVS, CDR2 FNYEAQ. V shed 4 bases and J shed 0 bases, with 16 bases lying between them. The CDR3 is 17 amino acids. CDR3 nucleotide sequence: TGTGCCAGCAGCTCCAAGAGGCAGGCTAGCTCCTACAATGAGCAGTTCTTC. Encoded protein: CASSSKRQASSYNEQFF.

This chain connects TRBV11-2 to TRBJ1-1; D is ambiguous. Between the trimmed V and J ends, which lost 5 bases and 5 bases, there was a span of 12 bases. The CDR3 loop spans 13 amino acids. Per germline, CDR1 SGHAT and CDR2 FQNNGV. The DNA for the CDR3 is TGTGCCAGCAGCCATACAGCGAGGACTGAAGCTTTCTTT. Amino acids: CASSHTARTEAFF.

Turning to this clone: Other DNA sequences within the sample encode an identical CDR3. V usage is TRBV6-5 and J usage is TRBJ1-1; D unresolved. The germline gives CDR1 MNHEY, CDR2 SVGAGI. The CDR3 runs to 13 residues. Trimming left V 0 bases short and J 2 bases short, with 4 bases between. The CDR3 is CASSYSVNTEAFF. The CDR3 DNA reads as TGTGCCAGCAGTTACTCTGTCAACACTGAAGCTTTCTTT.

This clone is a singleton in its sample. CDR3 in DNA: TGTGCCAGCACGACAGGGGGCGGAACGAACACCGGGGAGCTGTTTTTT. This translates into CASTTGGGTNTGELFF. The chain recombines TRBV28 with TRBJ2-2, with 10 positions matching TRBD1. V lost 7 bases to trimming and J lost 0 bases; unmatched junction nucleotides: 5. Germline V gene lookup returns CDR1 MDHEN and CDR2 SYDVKM. This CDR3 contains 16 residues.

The CDR3 region has the DNA TGTGCCAGCAGCAACTCGGACGGAGCCACCATATATTTT. Translation gives CASSNSDGATIYF. This chain uses TRBV5-5 with TRBJ1-3; D call uncertain. Trimming shortened V by 4 bases and J by 9 bases, and 14 bases separated the two germline ends. CDR1 and CDR2 (germline): SGHKS, YYEKEE (reference sequence). CDR3 length: 13 amino acids.

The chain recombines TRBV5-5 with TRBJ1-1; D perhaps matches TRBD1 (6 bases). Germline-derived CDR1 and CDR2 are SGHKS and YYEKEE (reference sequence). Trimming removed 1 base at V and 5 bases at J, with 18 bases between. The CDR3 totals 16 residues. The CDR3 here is CASSLLGGGPGTEAFF. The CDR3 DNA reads TGTGCCAGCAGCTTGCTGGGGGGCGGACCGGGGACTGAAGCTTTCTTT.

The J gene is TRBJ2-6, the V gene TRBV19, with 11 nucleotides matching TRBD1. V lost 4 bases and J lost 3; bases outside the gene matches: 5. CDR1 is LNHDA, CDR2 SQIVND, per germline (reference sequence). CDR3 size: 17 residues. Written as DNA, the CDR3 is TGTGCCAGTAGTAAAGGGACAGGGGGTTATGGGGCCAACGTCCTGACTTTC. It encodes CASSKGTGGYGANVLTF.

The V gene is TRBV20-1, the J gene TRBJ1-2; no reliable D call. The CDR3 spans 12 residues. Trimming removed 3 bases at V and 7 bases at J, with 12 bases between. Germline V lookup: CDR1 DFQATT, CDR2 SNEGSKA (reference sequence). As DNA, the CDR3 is TGCAGTGCTAGTTCCGGGCCCATTGGCTACACCTTC. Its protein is CSASSGPIGYTF.

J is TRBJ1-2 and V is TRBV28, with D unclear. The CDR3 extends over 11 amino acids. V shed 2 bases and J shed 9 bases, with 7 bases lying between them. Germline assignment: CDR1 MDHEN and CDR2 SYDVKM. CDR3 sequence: CASSLGNRYTF. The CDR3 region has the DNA TGTGCCAGCAGTTTAGGCAACCGCTACACCTTC.

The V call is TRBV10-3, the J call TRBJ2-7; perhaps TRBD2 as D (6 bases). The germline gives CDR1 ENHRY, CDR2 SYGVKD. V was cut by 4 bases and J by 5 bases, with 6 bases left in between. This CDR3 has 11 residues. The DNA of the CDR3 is TGTGCCATCAGTGGGAGGGACGAGCAGTACTTC. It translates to CAISGRDEQYF.

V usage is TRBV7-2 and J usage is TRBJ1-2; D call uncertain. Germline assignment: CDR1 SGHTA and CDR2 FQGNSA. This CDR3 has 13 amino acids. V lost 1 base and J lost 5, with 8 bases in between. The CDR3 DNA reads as TGTGCCAGCAGCTTAGGAGGACGTTATGGCTACACCTTC. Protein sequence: CASSLGGRYGYTF.

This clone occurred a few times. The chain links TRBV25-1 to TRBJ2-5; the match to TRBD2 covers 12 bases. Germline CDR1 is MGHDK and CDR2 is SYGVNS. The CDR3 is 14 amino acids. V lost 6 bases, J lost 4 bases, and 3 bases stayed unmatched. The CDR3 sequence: CASSGLAGRETQYF. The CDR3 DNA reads TGTGCCAGCAGCGGACTAGCGGGGAGAGAGACCCAGTACTTC.

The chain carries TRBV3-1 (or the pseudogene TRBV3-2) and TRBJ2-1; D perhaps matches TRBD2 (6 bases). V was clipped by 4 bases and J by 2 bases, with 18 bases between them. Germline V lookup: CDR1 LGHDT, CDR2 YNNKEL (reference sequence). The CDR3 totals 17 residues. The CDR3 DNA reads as TGTGCCAGCAGCCTGGGCGGAAGCGGGCTTACCTACAATGAGCAGTTCTTC. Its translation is CASSLGGSGLTYNEQFF.

CDR3 in amino acids: CASSSSPPYEQYF. CDR3 nucleotide sequence: TGTGCCAGCAGTTCCTCCCCCCCCTACGAGCAGTACTTC. The V and J genes are TRBV27 and TRBJ2-7; D unclear. Trimming cost V 4 bases and J 2 bases, with 9 bases left between them. This CDR3 contains 13 residues. Germline lookup yields CDR1 MNHEY and CDR2 SMNVEV (reference sequence).

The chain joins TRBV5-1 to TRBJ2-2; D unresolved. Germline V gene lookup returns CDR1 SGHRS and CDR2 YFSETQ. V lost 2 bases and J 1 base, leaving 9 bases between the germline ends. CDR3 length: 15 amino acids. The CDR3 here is CASSFLSLNTGELFF. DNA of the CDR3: TGCGCCAGCAGCTTTTTGAGTCTGAACACCGGGGAGCTGTTTTTT. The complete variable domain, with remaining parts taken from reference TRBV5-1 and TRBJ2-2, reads KAGVTQTPRYLIKTRGQQVTLSCSPISGHRSVSWYQQTPGQGLQFLFEYFSETQRNKGNFPGRFSGRQFSNSRSEMNVSTLELGDSALYLCASSFLSLNTGELFFGEGSRLTVL.

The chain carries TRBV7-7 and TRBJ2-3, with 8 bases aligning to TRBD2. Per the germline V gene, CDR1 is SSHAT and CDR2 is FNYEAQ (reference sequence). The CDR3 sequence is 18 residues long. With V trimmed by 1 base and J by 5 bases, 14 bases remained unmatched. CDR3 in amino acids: CASSLGPLGGVRGDTQYF. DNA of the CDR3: TGTGCCAGCAGCTTAGGCCCCCTCGGGGGGGTCAGAGGAGATACGCAGTATTTT.

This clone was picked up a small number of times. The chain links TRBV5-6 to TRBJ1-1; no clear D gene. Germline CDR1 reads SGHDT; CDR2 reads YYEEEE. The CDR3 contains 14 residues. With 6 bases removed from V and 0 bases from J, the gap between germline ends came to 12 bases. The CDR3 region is CASKLTPMNTEAFF. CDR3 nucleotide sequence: TGTGCCAGCAAGTTAACACCCATGAACACTGAAGCTTTCTTT. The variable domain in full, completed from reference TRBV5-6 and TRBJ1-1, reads DAGVTQSPTHLIKTRGQQVTLRCSPKSGHDTVSWYQQALGQGPQFIFQYYEEEERQRGNFPDRFSGHQFPNYSSELNVNALLLGDSALYLCASKLTPMNTEAFFGQGTRLTVV.

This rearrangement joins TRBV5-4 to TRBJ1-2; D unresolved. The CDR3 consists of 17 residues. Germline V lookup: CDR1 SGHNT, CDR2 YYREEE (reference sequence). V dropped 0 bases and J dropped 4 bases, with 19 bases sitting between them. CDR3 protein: CASSLGTQSSRFYGYTF. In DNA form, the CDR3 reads TGTGCCAGCAGCTTGGGAACACAAAGCAGTAGATTCTATGGCTACACCTTC.

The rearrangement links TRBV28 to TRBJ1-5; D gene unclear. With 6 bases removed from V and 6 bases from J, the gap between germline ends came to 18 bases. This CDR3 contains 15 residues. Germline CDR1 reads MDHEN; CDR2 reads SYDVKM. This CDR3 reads CASSPPVGSTQPQHF. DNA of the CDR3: TGTGCCAGCAGCCCACCCGTGGGCAGTACTCAGCCCCAGCATTTT.

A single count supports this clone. The CDR3, as DNA: TGTGCCAGCAGGGGGAGCGGGGGAGGTTATGAGCAGTTCTTC. Translating it yields CASRGSGGGYEQFF. The genes are TRBV9 and TRBJ2-1; 8 nucleotides align to TRBD2. This CDR3 is 14 amino acids long. Germline CDR1 reads SGDLS; CDR2 reads YYNGEE. The ends lost 5 bases at V and 8 bases at J; junction bases unmatched: 9.

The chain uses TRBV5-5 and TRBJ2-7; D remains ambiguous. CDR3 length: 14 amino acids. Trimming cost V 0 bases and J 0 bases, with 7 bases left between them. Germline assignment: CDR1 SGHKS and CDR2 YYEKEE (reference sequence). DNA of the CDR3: TGTGCCAGCAGCTTGGGGTATCGCTCCTACGAGCAGTACTTC. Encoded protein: CASSLGYRSYEQYF.

The CDR3 region is CASSLHGELTNEKLFF. The CDR3 DNA reads as TGTGCCAGCAGCTTGCACGGGGAGCTAACTAATGAAAAACTGTTTTTT. The V call is TRBV5-6, the J call TRBJ1-4; D not certain. The V end was cut by 1 base, the J end by 1 base, with 11 bases between. Germline assignment: CDR1 SGHDT and CDR2 YYEEEE. The CDR3 is 16 amino acids.

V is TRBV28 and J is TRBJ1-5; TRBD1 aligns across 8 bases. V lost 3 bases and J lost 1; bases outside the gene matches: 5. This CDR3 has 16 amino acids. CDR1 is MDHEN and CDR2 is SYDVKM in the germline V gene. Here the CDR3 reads CASSLTGVQSNQPQHF. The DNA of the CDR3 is TGTGCCAGCAGTTTGACAGGGGTTCAGAGCAATCAGCCCCAGCATTTT.

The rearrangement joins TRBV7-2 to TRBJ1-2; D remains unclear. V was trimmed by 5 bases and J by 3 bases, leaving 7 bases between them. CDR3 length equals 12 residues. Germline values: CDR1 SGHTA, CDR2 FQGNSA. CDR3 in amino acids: CASSANYYGYTF. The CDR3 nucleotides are TGTGCCAGCAGCGCGAATTACTATGGCTACACCTTC.